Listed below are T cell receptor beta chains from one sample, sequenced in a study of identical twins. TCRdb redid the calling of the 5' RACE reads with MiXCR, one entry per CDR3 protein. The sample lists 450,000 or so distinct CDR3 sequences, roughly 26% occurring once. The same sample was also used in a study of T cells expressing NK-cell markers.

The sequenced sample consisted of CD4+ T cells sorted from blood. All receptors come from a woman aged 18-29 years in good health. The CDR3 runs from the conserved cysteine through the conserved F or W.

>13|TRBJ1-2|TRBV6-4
CASSPGRYYGYTF
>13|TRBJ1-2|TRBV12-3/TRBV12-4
CASSGLGYYGYTF
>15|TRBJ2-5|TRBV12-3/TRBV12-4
CASSRTSGRGETQYF
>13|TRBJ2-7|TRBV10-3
CAINAATRYEQYF
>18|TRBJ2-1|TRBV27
CASGHNRDYSSSYNEQFF
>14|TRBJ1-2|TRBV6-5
CASSYHRGNYGYTF
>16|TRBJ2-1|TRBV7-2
CASSPTPGHVRVEQFF
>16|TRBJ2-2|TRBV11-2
CASSLIRSIRAGELFF
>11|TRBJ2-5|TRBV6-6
CASTFKETQYF
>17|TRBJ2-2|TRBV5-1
CASSLGVLVFNTGELFF
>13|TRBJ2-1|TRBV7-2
CASAQDRYNEQFF
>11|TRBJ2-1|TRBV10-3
CAISEHNEQFF
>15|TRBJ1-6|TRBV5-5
CASSLQTGLGSPLHF
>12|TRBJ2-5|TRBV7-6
CASSLVFETQYF
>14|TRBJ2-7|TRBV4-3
CASSQAPISYEQYF
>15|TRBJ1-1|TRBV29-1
CSVQPTGGMNTEAFF
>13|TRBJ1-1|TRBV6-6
CASSFAPVTEAFF
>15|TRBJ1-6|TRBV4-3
CASSQVGTANSPLHF
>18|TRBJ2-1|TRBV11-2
CASSLRTGGAATDNEQFF
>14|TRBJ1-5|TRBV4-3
CASSQDLEGLAQHF
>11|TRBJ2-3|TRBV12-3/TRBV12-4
CASSRTGSQYF
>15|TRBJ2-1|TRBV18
CASSPNTGKMVEQFF
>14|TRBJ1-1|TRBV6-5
CASSYYRANTEAFF
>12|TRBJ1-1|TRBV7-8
CASSVPGPEAFF
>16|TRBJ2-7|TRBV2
CASSEEFDGRRYEQYF
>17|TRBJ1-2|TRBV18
CASSPKDSRLTNYGYTF
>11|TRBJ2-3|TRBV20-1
CSTEFADTQYF
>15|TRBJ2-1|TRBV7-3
CASSLGTGLRGEQFF
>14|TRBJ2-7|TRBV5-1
CASSLDRLLREQYF
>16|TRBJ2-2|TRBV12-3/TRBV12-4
CASSLRHRGNTGELFF
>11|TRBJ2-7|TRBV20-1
CSARLGHEQYF
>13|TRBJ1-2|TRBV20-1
CSAREGDGAGYTF
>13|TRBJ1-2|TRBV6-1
CASSEWFAYGYTF
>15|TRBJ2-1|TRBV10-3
CAISELDSSYNEQFF
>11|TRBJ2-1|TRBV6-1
CAGTSYNEQFF
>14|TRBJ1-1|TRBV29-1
CSVSRHLMNTEAFF
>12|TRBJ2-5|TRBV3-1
CASSQIEETQYF
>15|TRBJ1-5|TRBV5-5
CASSLDGRGYQPQHF
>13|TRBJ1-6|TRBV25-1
CASSESGYSPLHF
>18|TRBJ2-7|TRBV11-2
CASSKGLAGVTLSYEQYF
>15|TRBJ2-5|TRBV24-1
CATSDPRAIQETQYF
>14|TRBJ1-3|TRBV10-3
CATRQGLSGNTIYF
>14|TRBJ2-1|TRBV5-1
CASSYGTGGPEQFF
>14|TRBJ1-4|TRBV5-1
CASSLKGQDEKLFF
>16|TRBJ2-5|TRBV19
CASSIPGGKAQETQYF
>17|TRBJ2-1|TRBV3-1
CASTKDSGGGTYNEQFF
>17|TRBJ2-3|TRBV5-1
CASSPGQGRLVADTQYF
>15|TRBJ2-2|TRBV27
CASSLVTGGSGELFF
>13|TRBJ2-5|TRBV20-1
CSVPARGQETQYF